This entry concerns a single T cell receptor beta chain. The data were taken from a study of T-cell reconstitution after alpha-beta-depleted transplantation in children. The V end lost 4 bases, the J end lost 6 bases, and 19 bases lay between the germline ends. This CDR3 region has 15 residues. The germline gives CDR1 SGDLS, CDR2 YYNGEE. Unique molecular identifiers were used in preparing the TCRbeta library. MiXCR, applied by TCRdb to the PCR reads, yields one record per CDR3 protein. The sample has over 400,000 distinct CDR3 sequences, 9.5% to 15% seen once; the top ten hold around 5.8%. The clonotype comes from a human donor who donated a stem cell graft to a child with combined immunodeficiency. This sample comprised PBMCs from the stem cell graft donor, obtained from the stem cell graft. The chain carries TRBV9 and TRBJ1-1, with TRBD1 as a possible D gene (6 bases). CDR3 DNA: TGTGCCAGCAGCACCGCAACAGGGTTGATAGCTGAAGCTTTCTTT. It yields the protein CASSTATGLIAEAFF. Full variable domain (remainder filled in from reference TRBV9 and TRBJ1-1): DSGVTQTPKHLITATGQRVTLRCSPRSGDLSVYWYQQSLDQGLQFLIQYYNGEERAKGNILERFSAQQFPDLHSELNLSSLELGDSALYFCASSTATGLIAEAFFGQGTRLTVV.